The entry that follows covers one TCR beta chain sequence. The data were obtained in a study of blood T cell repertoires in COVID-19. CDR3 length equals 16 residues. V lost 6 bases, J lost 5 bases, and 14 bases stayed unmatched. CDR1 and CDR2 from the germline V gene are LGHNA and YNFKEQ. The assay was immunoSEQ multiplex PCR, and TCRdb's table has in-frame clones only and misses some. The sample lists fewer than 35,000 clones, less than 85% seen once, with about 1.8% in the top ten. The chain recombines TRBV4-2 with TRBJ2-5, with 8 nucleotides matching TRBD2. The sample was peripheral blood. This TCR was sampled from a man at least 80 years old with active or convalescent COVID-19. The CDR3 nucleotides read TGTGCCAGCAGTCACCCTTCCGGGGGGGGCCCCGAGACCCAGTACTTC. It codes for CASSHPSGGGPETQYF.